What follows describes a single TCR beta chain. In germline, CDR1 is LGHDT, CDR2 YNNKEL (reference sequence). Trimming shortened V by 1 base and J by 1 base, and 10 bases separated the two germline ends. CDR3 length: 16 residues. Generated by immunoSEQ multiplex PCR, the TCRdb table keeps only in-frame clones and is missing some. The top ten clones hold 2% to 3% of a sample with around 300,000 clones, around 89% of them seen once. This entry is derived from a study of blood T cell repertoires in COVID-19. The chain recombines TRBV3-1 (or the pseudogene TRBV3-2) with TRBJ1-4; D is uncertain. The TCR was taken from a woman under 30 who had recovered from COVID-19. The specimen sequenced was PBMCs or T cells enriched from blood (not recorded which). The CDR3 coding sequence is TGTGCCAGCAGCCAAGCCGGGGTGTTAACTAATGAAAAACTGTTTTTT. It yields the protein CASSQAGVLTNEKLFF.